These 13 T cell receptor beta chains came from one sample sequenced in a study of early T cells in non-severe SARS-CoV-2 infection. TCRdb fed the 5' RACE reads into MiXCR, producing one record per CDR3 protein. This sample yields around 33,000 distinct CDR3 sequences, of which approximately 6.9% are seen a single time; 4% to 4.5% belongs to the top ten. The sample taken for sequencing was whole blood. Receptor source: an adult who was a healthcare worker with PCR-confirmed SARS-CoV-2 infection or an uninfected control (not recorded which).

This rearrangement joins TRBV6-5 to TRBJ2-5, with D perhaps TRBD2 (6 bases). The CDR3 has 13 residues. V dropped 6 bases and J dropped 3 bases, with 11 bases sitting between them. Germline V gene lookup returns CDR1 MNHEY and CDR2 SVGAGI. The CDR3 nucleotides read TGTGCCAGCAGCATCCTAGCGAAAGAGACCCAGTACTTC. This sequence encodes CASSILAKETQYF.

This clonotype was picked up many times. The chain has TRBV20-1 and TRBJ2-7; TRBD2 agrees at 10 bases. V lost 1 base to trimming and J lost 3 bases; unmatched junction nucleotides: 3. The CDR3 has 14 residues. Germline V lookup: CDR1 DFQATT, CDR2 SNEGSKA (reference sequence). The DNA of the CDR3 is TGCAGTGCTAGAGTTCCTAGCGGGAGCTACGAGCAGTACTTC. Translating gives CSARVPSGSYEQYF.

Note on this clonotype: A read error may account for a junction end that differs from germline. V and J are TRBV19 and TRBJ2-1, with unresolved D. Germline lookup yields CDR1 LNHDA and CDR2 SQIVND (reference sequence). CDR3 length: 12 residues. The CDR3 protein is CTSADPYNEQFF. The CDR3 DNA follows: TGTACCAGTGCCGATCCCTACAATGAGCAGTTCTTC.

Ten or more counts support this clonotype. The rearrangement uses TRBV6-4 and TRBJ2-3; 10 bases line up with TRBD1. Trimming took 3 bases from V and 5 from J; bases not matched to a gene: 5. CDR3 size: 15 residues. Germline values: CDR1 MRHNA, CDR2 SNTAGT. The CDR3: CASSDGTGEGDTQYF. DNA of the CDR3: TGTGCCAGCAGTGATGGGACAGGGGAAGGAGATACGCAGTATTTT.

This clonotype was recorded a few times. The rearrangement uses TRBV12-3 or TRBV12-4 and TRBJ2-1, with unresolved D. CDR3 length equals 13 residues. The germline V and J ends were trimmed by 1 base and 5 bases, with 6 bases remaining between them. The CDR3 reads CASSLDPDNEQFF. CDR3 DNA: TGTGCCAGCAGTTTAGACCCGGACAATGAGCAGTTCTTC.

This clonotype was detected a few times. The J gene is TRBJ1-5, the V gene TRBV6-1; D not certain. Deletions cut 0 bases from V and 9 bases from J, with 15 bases between. The CDR3 is 15 residues long. From germline, CDR1 is MNHNS and CDR2 SASEGT. The CDR3 nucleotides are TGTGCCAGCAGTGAAGCGAAGGGCCCAGGTTGGCCCCAGCATTTT. Protein product: CASSEAKGPGWPQHF.

This clonotype was picked up many times. V gene TRBV27 combines with J gene TRBJ2-3, with TRBD1 matching 8 bases. V shed 4 bases, J shed 5 bases, and the junction held 8 bases outside the gene matches. CDR1 and CDR2 (germline): MNHEY, SMNVEV (reference sequence). The CDR3 length is 15 residues. The CDR3: CASSYPGGSGDTQYF. In DNA, the CDR3 is TGTGCCAGCAGTTACCCAGGGGGCTCTGGAGATACGCAGTATTTT.

Only a few counts were recorded for this clonotype. The genes are TRBV9 and TRBJ2-5; 7 nucleotides align to TRBD2. Germline assignment: CDR1 SGDLS and CDR2 YYNGEE. V was pared by 3 bases and J by 5 bases, with 13 bases of the junction left unmatched. The CDR3 has 16 amino acids. CDR3 protein: CASSAHGRTYWETQYF. The CDR3 coding sequence is TGTGCCAGCAGCGCCCACGGGAGGACCTATTGGGAGACCCAGTACTTC.

There are many counts of this clonotype. The chain has TRBV6-4 and TRBJ2-3, with TRBD2 matching over 10 bases. There are 15 residues in the CDR3. Germline V gene sequence: CDR1 MRHNA, CDR2 SNTAGT. V shed 2 bases and J 1 base; nucleotides not matched to a gene: 0. CDR3: CASSDGTSGTDTQYF. Here the CDR3 DNA reads TGTGCCAGCAGTGACGGGACTAGCGGCACAGATACGCAGTATTTT.

A few counts support this clonotype. The chain has TRBV30 and TRBJ2-1, with a possible D match to TRBD2 (6 bases). Trimming removed 5 bases from V and 8 bases from J, with 16 bases in between. The CDR3 runs to 13 residues. The germline V gene has CDR1 GTSNPN and CDR2 SVGIG (reference sequence). CDR3 in amino acids: CAWGGFGSDEQFF. CDR3 coding DNA: TGTGCCTGGGGGGGGTTCGGGTCGGATGAGCAGTTCTTC.

This clonotype was picked up a small number of times. The V gene is TRBV30, the J gene TRBJ2-1; D may be TRBD2 (6 bases). Germline lookup yields CDR1 GTSNPN and CDR2 SVGIG (reference sequence). The CDR3 length is 14 residues. Trimming pared 7 bases from V and 9 bases from J, leaving 22 bases between. Here the CDR3 DNA reads TGTGCCTCTCGGGACTCACGAAGGGGCGGTGAGCAGTTCTTC. It yields the protein CASRDSRRGGEQFF.

This sequence joins TRBV5-1 and TRBJ2-7; possibly TRBD1 for D (5 bases). CDR3 length equals 12 residues. CDR1 and CDR2 (germline): SGHRS, YFSETQ. V gave up 3 bases and J gave up 4 bases, with 8 bases separating them. The CDR3 protein is CASSYDRYEQYF. In nucleotides, the CDR3 is TGCGCCAGCAGCTACGACAGATACGAGCAGTACTTC.

The rearrangement links TRBV29-1 to TRBJ2-1, with D perhaps being TRBD1 or TRBD2 (5 bases each). Trimming left V 6 bases short and J 8 bases short, with 14 bases between. The CDR3 has 12 residues. The V gene's germline CDR1 is SQVTM and CDR2 ANQGSEA. This CDR3 reads CSVDRDRDEQFF. In DNA form, the CDR3 reads TGCAGCGTCGATAGGGACCGGGATGAGCAGTTCTTC.